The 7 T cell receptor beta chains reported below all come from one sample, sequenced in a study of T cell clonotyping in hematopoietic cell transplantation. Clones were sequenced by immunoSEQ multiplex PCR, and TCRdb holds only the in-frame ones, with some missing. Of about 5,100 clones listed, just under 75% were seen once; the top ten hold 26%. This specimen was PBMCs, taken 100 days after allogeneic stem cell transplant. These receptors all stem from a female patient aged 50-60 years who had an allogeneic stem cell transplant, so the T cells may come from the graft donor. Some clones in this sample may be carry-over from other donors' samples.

The CDR3 nucleotides are TGTGCCAGCAGTTTCCCGGGCCCGAGGGATAGTTCACCCCTCCACTTT. Protein product: CASSFPGPRDSSPLHF. The chain links TRBV6-5 to TRBJ1-6; unclear D gene. CDR1 and CDR2 from the germline V gene are MNHEY and SVGAGI. The CDR3 extends over 16 amino acids. The germline V and J ends were trimmed by 4 bases and 9 bases, with 19 bases remaining between them.

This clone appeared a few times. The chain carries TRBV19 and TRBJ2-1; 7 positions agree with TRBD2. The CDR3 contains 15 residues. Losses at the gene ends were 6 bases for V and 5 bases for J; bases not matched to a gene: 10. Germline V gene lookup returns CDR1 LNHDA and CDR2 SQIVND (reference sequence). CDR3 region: CASSPKTSTNNEQFF. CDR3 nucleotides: TGTGCCAGTAGCCCGAAGACTAGCACGAACAATGAGCAGTTCTTC.

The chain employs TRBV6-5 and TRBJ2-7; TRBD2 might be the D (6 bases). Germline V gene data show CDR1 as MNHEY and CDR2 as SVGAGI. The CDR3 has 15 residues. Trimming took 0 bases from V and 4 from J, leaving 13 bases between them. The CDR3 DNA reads TGTGCCAGCAGTTACTCGAGTCCTAGCGTTTACGAGCAGTACTTC. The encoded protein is CASSYSSPSVYEQYF.

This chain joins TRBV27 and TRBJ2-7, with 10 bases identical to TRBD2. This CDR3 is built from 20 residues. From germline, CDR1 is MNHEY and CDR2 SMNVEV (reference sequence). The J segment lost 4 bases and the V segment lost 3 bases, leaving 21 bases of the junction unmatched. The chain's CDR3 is CASSFLPSGSTKAWGYEQYF. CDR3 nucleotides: TGTGCCAGCAGTTTCCTTCCTAGCGGGAGTACGAAAGCTTGGGGTTACGAGCAGTACTTC.

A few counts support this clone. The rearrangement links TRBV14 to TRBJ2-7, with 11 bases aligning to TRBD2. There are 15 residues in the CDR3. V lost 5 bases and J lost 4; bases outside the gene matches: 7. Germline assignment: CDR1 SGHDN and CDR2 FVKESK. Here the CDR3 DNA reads TGTGCCAGCAGCGACTATACTAGCGGGAGATACGAGCAGTACTTC. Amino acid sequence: CASSDYTSGRYEQYF.

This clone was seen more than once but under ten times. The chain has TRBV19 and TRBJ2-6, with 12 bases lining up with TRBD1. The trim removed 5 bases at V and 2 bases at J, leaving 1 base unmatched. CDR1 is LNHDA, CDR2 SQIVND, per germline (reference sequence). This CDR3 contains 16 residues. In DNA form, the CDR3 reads TGTGCCAGTAGTCGGGACAGGGGGCCTGGGGCCAACGTCCTGACTTTC. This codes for CASSRDRGPGANVLTF.

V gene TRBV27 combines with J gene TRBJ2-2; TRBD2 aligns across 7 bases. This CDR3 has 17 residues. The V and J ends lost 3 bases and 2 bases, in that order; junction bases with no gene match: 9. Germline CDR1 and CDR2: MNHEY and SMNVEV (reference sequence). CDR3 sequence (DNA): TGTGCCAGCAGTTTTTACAGCGGGAAAATAAACACCGGGGAGCTGTTTTTT. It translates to CASSFYSGKINTGELFF.